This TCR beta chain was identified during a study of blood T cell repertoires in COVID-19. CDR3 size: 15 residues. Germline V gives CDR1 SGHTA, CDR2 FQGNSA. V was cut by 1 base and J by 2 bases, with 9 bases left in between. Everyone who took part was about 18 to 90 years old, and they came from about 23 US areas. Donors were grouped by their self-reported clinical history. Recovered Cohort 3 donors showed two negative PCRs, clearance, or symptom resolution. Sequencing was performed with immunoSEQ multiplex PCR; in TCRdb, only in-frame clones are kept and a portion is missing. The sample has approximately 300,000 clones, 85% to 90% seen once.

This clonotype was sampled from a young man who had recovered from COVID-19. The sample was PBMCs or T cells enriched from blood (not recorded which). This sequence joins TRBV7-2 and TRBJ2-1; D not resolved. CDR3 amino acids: CASSLVVAPYNEQFF. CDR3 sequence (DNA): TGTGCCAGCAGCTTAGTGGTCGCGCCCTACAATGAGCAGTTCTTC.